This T cell receptor beta chain came from a study of blood T cells in healthy people across ages. Using a J-beta primer mix together with a sample-barcoded 5' primer, a second PCR was run for roughly 7 to 11 cycles. MiXCR was run by TCRdb on the 5' RACE reads, yielding one entry per CDR3 protein. The sample contains approximately 810,000 distinct CDR3 sequences, under 35% of which appear only once. Study-level results: The study lacked donor CMV status, which possibly confounded expanded clonotype changes. Observed TCR beta diversity showed a strong correlation with the percentage of naive T cells as measured by flow cytometry.

In the case of this clonotype: What it recognizes is unknown.

This CDR3 is built from 14 residues. Roughly 10 milliliters was the volume of peripheral blood drawn from each donor. PBMCs, at least 6.5 million per sample, were isolated. This chain joins TRBV21-1 and TRBJ2-2. TRBV21-1 is classified as a pseudogene. The origin of this receptor is a woman older than 75 in good health. Input material: blood. This chain's CDR3 is CASSKRGGTGELFF. CDR3 bases: TGTGCCAGCAGCAAACGAGGCGGCACCGGGGAGCTGTTTTTT.